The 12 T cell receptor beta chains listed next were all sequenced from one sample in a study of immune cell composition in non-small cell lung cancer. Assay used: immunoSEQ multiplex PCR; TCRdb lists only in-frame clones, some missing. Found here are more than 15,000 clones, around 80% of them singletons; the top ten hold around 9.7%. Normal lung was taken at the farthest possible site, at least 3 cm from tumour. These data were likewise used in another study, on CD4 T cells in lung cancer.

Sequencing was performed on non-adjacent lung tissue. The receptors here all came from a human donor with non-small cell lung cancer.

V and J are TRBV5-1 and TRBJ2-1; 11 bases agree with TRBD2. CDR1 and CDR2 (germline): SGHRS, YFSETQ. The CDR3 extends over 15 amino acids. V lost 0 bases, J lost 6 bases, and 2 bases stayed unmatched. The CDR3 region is CASSLDSGGANEQFF. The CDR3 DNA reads TGCGCCAGCAGCTTGGATAGCGGGGGGGCCAATGAGCAGTTCTTC.

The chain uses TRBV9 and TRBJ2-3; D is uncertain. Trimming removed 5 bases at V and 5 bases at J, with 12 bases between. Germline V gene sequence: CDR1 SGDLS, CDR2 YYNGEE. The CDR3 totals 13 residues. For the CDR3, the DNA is TGTGCCAGCAGTAATTACTTAGGAGATACGCAGTATTTT. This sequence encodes CASSNYLGDTQYF.

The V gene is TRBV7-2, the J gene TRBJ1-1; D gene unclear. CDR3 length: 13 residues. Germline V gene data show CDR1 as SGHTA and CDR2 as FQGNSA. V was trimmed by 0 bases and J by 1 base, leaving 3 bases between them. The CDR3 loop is CASSLARNTEAFF. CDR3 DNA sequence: TGTGCCAGCAGCTTAGCTCGGAACACTGAAGCTTTCTTT.

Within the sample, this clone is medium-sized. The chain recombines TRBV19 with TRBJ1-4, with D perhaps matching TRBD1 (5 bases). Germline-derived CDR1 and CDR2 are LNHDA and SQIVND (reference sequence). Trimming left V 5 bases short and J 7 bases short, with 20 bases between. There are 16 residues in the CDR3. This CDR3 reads CASSPFRQRPTEKLFF. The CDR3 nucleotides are TGTGCCAGTAGTCCCTTTCGACAGAGGCCTACTGAAAAACTGTTTTTT.

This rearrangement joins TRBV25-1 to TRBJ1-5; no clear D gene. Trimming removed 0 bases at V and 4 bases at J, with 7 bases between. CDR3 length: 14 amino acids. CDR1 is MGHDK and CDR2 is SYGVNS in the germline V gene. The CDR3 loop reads CASSEYGGNQPQHF. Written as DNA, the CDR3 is TGTGCCAGCAGTGAATATGGTGGGAATCAGCCCCAGCATTTT.

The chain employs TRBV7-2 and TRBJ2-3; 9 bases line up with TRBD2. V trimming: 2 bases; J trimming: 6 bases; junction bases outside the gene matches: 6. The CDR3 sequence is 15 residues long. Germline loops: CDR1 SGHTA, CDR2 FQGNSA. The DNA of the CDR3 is TGTGCCAGCAGCTTAAGGCGGGGGGGCATGGATACGCAGTATTTT. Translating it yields CASSLRRGGMDTQYF.

Here the CDR3 reads CASSPTGANEKLFF. CDR3 sequence (DNA): TGTGCCAGCAGTCCCACAGGGGCTAATGAAAAACTGTTTTTT. This chain connects TRBV6-1 to TRBJ1-4; 7 nucleotides line up with TRBD1. Trimming removed 5 bases from V and 3 bases from J; junction bases left unmatched: 3. CDR1 is MNHNS, CDR2 SASEGT, per germline. CDR3 size: 14 residues.

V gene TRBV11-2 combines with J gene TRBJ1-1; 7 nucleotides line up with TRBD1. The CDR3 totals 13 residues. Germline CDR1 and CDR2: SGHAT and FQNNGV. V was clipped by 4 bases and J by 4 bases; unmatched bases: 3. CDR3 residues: CASSSTGTTEAFF. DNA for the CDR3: TGTGCCAGCAGCTCGACAGGGACCACTGAAGCTTTCTTT.

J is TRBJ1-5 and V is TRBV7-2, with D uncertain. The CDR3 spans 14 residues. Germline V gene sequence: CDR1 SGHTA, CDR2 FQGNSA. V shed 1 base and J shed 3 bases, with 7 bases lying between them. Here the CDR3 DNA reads TGTGCCAGCAGCTTAGTAGGAGTCAATCAGCCCCAGCATTTT. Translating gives CASSLVGVNQPQHF.

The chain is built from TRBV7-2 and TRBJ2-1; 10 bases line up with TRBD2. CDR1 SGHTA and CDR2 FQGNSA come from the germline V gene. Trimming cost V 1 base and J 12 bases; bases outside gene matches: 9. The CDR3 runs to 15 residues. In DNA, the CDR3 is TGTGCCAGCAGCTTAGTGCCGTTACTAGCGGGGATGCAGTTCTTC. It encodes CASSLVPLLAGMQFF.

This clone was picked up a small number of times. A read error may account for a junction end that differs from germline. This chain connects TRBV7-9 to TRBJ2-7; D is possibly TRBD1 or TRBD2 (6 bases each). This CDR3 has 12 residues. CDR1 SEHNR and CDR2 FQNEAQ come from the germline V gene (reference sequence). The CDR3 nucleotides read TGTGCCAGCAGCTTAACACAGGGAGGCTGGGACTTC. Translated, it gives CASSLTQGGWDF.

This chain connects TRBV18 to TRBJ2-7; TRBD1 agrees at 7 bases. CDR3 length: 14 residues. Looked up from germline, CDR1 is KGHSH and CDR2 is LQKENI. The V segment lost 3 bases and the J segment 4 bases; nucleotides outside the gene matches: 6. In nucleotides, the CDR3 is TGTGCCAGCTCACCCCTAGGGGGCAGATACGAGCAGTACTTC. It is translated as CASSPLGGRYEQYF.